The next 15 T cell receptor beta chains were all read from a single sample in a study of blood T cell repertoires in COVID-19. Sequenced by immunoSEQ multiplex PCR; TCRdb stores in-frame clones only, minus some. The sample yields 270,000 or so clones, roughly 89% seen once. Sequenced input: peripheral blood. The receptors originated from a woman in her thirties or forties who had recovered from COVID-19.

Here the CDR3 reads CASRAGTDNTGELFF. The CDR3 region has the DNA TGTGCCAGCAGAGCCGGGACAGACAACACCGGGGAGCTGTTTTTT. The rearrangement uses TRBV5-4 and TRBJ2-2, with 7 bases identical to TRBD1. Germline lookup yields CDR1 SGHNT and CDR2 YYREEE (reference sequence). The CDR3 runs to 15 residues. With V trimmed by 5 bases and J by 2 bases, 6 bases remained unmatched.

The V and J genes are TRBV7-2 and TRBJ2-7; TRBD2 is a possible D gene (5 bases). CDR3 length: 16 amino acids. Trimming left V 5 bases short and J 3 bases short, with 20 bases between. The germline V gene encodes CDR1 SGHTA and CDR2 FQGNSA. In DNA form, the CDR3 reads TGTGCCAGCAGCATCCGGCCCTCGGGGTCGGGCTACGAGCAGTACTTC. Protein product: CASSIRPSGSGYEQYF.

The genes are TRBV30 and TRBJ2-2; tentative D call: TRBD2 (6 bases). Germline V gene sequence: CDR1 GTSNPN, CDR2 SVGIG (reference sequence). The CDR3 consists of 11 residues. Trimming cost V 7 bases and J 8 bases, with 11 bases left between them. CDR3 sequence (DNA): TGTGCCTTTAGCGGCACGGGGGAGCTGTTTTTT. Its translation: CAFSGTGELFF.

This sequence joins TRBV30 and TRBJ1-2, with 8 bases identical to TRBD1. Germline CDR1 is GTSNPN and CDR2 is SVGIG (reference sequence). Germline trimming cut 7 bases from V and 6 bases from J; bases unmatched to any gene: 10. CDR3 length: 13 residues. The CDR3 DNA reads TGTGCCTTCCTGAGGCAGGGGGCGGATGGCTACACCTTC. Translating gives CAFLRQGADGYTF.

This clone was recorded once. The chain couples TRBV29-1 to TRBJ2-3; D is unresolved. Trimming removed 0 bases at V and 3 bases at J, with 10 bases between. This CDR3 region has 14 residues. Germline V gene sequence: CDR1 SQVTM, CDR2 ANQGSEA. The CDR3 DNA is TGCAGCGTTGAAGATATGGCGGCTACAGATACGCAGTATTTT. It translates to CSVEDMAATDTQYF.

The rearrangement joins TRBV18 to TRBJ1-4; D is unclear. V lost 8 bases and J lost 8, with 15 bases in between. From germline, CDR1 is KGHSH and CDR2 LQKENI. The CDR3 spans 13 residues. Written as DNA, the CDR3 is TGTGCCAGCGCCCACGGGGAGAAGGAAAAACTGTTTTTT. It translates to CASAHGEKEKLFF.

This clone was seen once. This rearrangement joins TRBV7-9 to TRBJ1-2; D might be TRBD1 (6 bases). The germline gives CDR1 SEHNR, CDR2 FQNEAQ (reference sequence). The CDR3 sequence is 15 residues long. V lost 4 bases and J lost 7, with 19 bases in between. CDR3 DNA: TGTGCCAGCAGCTCCTGGGACACCTCCGGACGTGGCTACACCTTC. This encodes CASSSWDTSGRGYTF. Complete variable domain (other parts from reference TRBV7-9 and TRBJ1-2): DTGVSQNPRHKITKRGQNVTFRCDPISEHNRLYWYRQTLGQGPEFLTYFQNEAQLEKSRLLSDRFSAERPKGSFSTLEIQRTEQGDSAMYLCASSSWDTSGRGYTFGSGTRLTVV.

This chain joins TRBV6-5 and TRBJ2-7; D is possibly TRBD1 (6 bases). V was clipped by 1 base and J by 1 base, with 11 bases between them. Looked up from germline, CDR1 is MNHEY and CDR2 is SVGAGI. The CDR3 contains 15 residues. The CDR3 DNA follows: TGTGCCAGCAGTTACTTCCAGGGGTTTTCCTACGAGCAGTACTTC. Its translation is CASSYFQGFSYEQYF.

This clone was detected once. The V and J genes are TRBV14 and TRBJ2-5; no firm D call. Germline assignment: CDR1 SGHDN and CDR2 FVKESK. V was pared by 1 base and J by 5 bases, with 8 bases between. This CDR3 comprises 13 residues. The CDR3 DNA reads TGTGCCAGCAGCCAAGGTGCGGCTGAGACCCAGTACTTC. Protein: CASSQGAAETQYF.

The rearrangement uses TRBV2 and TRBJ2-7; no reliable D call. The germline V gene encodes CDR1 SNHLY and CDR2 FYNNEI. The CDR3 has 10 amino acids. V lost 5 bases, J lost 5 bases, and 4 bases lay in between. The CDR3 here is CASSPNEQYV. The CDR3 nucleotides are TGTGCCAGCAGTCCTAACGAGCAGTACGTC.

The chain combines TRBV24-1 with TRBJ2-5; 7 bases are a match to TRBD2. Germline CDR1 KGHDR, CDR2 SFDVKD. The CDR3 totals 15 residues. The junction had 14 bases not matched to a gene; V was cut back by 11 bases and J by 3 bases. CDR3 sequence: CASFWAETSKETQYF. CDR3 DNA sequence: TGTGCCAGCTTTTGGGCCGAGACTAGCAAAGAGACCCAGTACTTC.

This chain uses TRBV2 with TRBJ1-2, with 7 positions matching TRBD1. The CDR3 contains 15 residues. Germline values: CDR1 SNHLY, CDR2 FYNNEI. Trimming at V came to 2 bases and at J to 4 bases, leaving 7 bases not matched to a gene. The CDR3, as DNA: TGTGCCAGCAGTGAAAGGCTTGGGACAGTCTATGGCTACACCTTC. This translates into CASSERLGTVYGYTF.

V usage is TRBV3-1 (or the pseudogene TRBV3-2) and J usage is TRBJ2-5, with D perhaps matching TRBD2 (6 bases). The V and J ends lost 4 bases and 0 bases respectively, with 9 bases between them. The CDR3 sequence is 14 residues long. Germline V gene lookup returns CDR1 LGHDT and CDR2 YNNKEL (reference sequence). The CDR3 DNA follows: TGTGCCAGCAGCCGTGGGGGGTACCAAGAGACCCAGTACTTC. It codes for CASSRGGYQETQYF.

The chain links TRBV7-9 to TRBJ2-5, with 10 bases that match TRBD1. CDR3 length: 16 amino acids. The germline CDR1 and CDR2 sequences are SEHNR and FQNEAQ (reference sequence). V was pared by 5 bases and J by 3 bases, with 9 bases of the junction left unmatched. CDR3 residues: CASSGSGQGIEETQYF. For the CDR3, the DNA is TGTGCCAGCAGCGGCTCGGGACAGGGGATAGAAGAGACCCAGTACTTC.

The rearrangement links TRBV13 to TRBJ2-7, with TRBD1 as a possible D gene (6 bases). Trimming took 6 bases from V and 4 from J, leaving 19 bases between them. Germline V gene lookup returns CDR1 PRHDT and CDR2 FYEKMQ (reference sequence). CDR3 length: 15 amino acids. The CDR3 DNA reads TGTGCCAGCAGTCCTACCGGGGACATCTATTACGAGCAGTACTTC. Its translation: CASSPTGDIYYEQYF.